The sequence of this T cell receptor beta chain was determined in a study of T cells after posttransplantation cyclophosphamide. Study outcomes and limitations: Recipient CMV seropositivity and CMV reactivation strongly tracked TRB clonality. Later blood repertoires were often dominated by clones from the donor CD8+ memory compartment.

On the day of bone marrow donation, the related graft donor provided peripheral blood. The table lists this clone with many counts. Its antigen is currently unknown. Method: immunoSEQ multiplex PCR; TCRdb's copy keeps in-frame clones and lacks some. Captured here are about 38,000 clones, none seen once; the top ten comprise approximately 6.3%. CDR3 size: 14 residues. From germline, CDR1 is SSHAT and CDR2 FNYEAQ (reference sequence). V was pared by 2 bases and J by 7 bases, with 11 bases between. The source material was PBMCs. The V and J genes are TRBV7-7 and TRBJ2-2; no definite D call. The sequence came from a man aged 30 to 45 in good health and a related stem cell transplant donor. CDR3 sequence: CASSLKRASGELFF. As DNA, the CDR3 is TGTGCCAGCAGCTTAAAAAGGGCGAGCGGGGAGCTGTTTTTT.